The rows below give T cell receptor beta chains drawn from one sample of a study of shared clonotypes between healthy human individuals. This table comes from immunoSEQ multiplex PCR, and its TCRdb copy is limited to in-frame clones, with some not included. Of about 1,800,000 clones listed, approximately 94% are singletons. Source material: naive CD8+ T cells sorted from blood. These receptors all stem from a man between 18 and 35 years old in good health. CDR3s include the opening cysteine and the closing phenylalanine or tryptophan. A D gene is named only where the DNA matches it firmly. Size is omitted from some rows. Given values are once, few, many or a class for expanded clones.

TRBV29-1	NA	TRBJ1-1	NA	CSADQGRDTEAFF
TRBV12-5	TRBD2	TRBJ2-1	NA	CASGLVPGEGHYEQFF
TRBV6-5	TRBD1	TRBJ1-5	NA	CASSYDREEPQHF
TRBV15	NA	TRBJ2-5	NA	CATSRPPWETQYF
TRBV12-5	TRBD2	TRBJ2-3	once	CASGRDGGADTQYF
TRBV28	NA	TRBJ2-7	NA	CASSLRDKKAYEQYF
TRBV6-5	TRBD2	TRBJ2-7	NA	CASSYGLAGNYEQYF
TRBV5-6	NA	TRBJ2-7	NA	CASSPLRGEQYF
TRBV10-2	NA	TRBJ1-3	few	CASSPGSGNTIYF
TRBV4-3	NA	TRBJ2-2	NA	CASSASWETGELFF
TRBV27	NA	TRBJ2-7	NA	CASSPGIHGYEQYF
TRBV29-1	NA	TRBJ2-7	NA	CSVGAESSYEQYF
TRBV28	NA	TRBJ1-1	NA	CASSFSVGVNTEAFF
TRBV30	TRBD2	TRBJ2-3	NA	CAGSGGSTDTQYF
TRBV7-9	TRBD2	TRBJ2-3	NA	CASSPLLAGGSTDTQYF
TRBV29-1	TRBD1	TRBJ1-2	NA	CSATGGKDYTF
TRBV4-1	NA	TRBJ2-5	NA	CASSQRQGEETQYF
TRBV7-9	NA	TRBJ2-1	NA	CASSLRLLPHEQFF
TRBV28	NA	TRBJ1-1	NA	CASSYTEGLNTEAFF
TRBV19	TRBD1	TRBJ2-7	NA	CASSVGQGVVEQYF
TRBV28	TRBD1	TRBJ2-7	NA	CATKTETGSYEQYF
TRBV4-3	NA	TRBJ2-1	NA	CASSQDPWGSSYNEQFF
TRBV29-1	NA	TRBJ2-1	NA	CSAQGLAWASYNEQFF
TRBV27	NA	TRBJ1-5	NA	CASSLRRGAWGQPQHF
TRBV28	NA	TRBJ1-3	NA	CASSLRVREGGNTIYF
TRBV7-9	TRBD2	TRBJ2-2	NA	CASSPGLAYGELFF
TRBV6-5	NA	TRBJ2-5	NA	CASSDGQLKETQYF
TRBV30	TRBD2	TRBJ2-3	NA	CAWSVLPGLAGVADTQYF